The 19 T cell receptor beta chains below come from one sample, sequenced in a study of T-cell reconstitution after alpha-beta-depleted transplantation in children. The TCRbeta library was prepared with unique molecular identifiers. TCRdb re-derived calls from the PCR reads in MiXCR, one entry per CDR3 protein. The repertoire holds about 540,000 distinct CDR3 sequences, around 16% seen once, with about 3.1% in the top ten. The sequencing used PBMCs from the stem cell graft donor, collected from the stem cell graft. The origin of the receptors is a human donor who donated a stem cell graft to a child with acute lymphoblastic leukemia.

This clonotype was recorded once. The J gene is TRBJ2-1, the V gene TRBV7-9, with 7 bases lining up with TRBD1. The germline gives CDR1 SEHNR, CDR2 FQNEAQ (reference sequence). V lost 3 bases and J lost 10; bases outside the gene matches: 12. The CDR3 has 15 residues. In nucleotides, the CDR3 is TGTGCCAGCAGCTTCCTGTTGGGACAGTCCAAAGAGCAGTTCTTC. It yields the protein CASSFLLGQSKEQFF.

The chain has TRBV7-9 and TRBJ2-7; tentatively, D is TRBD1 or TRBD2 (5 bases each). V was shortened by 3 bases and J by 2 bases, with 14 bases between the two germline ends. This CDR3 has 15 amino acids. Per the germline V gene, CDR1 is SEHNR and CDR2 is FQNEAQ (reference sequence). The CDR3 DNA reads TGTGCCAGCAGCTTGGGGGACGGGGCCACCTACGAGCAGTACTTC. As protein: CASSLGDGATYEQYF.

This clonotype was counted at least ten times. V gene TRBV7-9 combines with J gene TRBJ1-2, with a weak D call TRBD1 (5 bases). V lost 5 bases to trimming and J lost 3 bases, with 16 bases between them. The length of the CDR3 is 15 residues. CDR1 and CDR2 from the germline V gene are SEHNR and FQNEAQ (reference sequence). The CDR3 DNA is TGTGCCAGCAGCCCACACATGGGGGGATACTATGGCTACACCTTC. Amino acids: CASSPHMGGYYGYTF.

The chain has TRBV5-5 and TRBJ2-2, with a possible D match to TRBD1 (6 bases). The V end lost 3 bases, the J end lost 5 bases, and 23 bases lay between the germline ends. The CDR3 runs 18 residues. CDR1 and CDR2 (germline): SGHKS, YYEKEE (reference sequence). In DNA form, the CDR3 reads TGTGCCAGCAGCTATTTAGGATTAGGGGGTTCGGAAACCGGGGAGCTGTTTTTT. Its translation: CASSYLGLGGSETGELFF.

This clonotype has just a few counts. This sequence joins TRBV5-1 and TRBJ2-7; D assignment may be TRBD1 or TRBD2 (5 bases each). The CDR3 has 14 amino acids. The V and J ends lost 3 bases and 0 bases respectively, with 10 bases between them. Germline V CDR1 and CDR2: SGHRS, YFSETQ. DNA of the CDR3: TGCGCCAGCAGCTCGGGACCGGGCTCCTACGAGCAGTACTTC. This encodes CASSSGPGSYEQYF.

The chain uses TRBV12-3 or TRBV12-4 and TRBJ2-7, with TRBD1 identical over 8 bases. The V and J ends lost 5 bases and 3 bases, in that order; junction bases with no gene match: 9. The CDR3 totals 15 residues. The CDR3 protein is CASSPQGAGDYEQYF. The CDR3 coding sequence is TGTGCCAGCAGTCCCCAGGGGGCCGGGGACTACGAGCAGTACTTC.

This chain uses TRBV5-6 with TRBJ1-1; no clear D gene. V gave up 1 base and J gave up 4 bases, with 8 bases separating them. The CDR3 has 13 residues. CDR1 is SGHDT and CDR2 is YYEEEE in the germline V gene. The CDR3 sequence is CASSLNWGTEAFF. As DNA, the CDR3 is TGTGCCAGCAGCTTGAACTGGGGCACTGAAGCTTTCTTT.

This clonotype appeared a few times. The J gene is TRBJ2-7, the V gene TRBV20-1; D call uncertain. V dropped 2 bases and J dropped 5 bases, with 10 bases sitting between them. The germline V gene has CDR1 DFQATT and CDR2 SNEGSKA (reference sequence). The CDR3 is made up of 12 amino acids. The CDR3 sequence: CSARTPKNEQYF. The CDR3 DNA reads as TGCAGTGCTAGAACCCCGAAGAACGAGCAGTACTTC.

The chain joins TRBV7-9 to TRBJ1-3; possibly TRBD1 for D (5 bases). CDR1 and CDR2 from the germline V gene are SEHNR and FQNEAQ (reference sequence). This CDR3 contains 17 residues. V dropped 2 bases and J dropped 0 bases, with 14 bases sitting between them. The CDR3 reads CASSLTEDIFSGNTIYF. The CDR3 bases are TGTGCCAGCAGCTTAACCGAGGACATCTTCTCTGGAAACACCATATATTTT.

V gene TRBV24-1 combines with J gene TRBJ2-1; D remains ambiguous. V was cut by 12 bases and J by 3 bases, with 14 bases left in between. CDR3 length equals 13 residues. The germline gives CDR1 KGHDR, CDR2 SFDVKD. The CDR3 reads CAPQSTDYNEQFF. The CDR3 region has the DNA TGTGCCCCCCAATCTACAGACTACAATGAGCAGTTCTTC.

This clonotype was recorded a few times. V and J are TRBV4-2 and TRBJ1-2; D remains ambiguous. The germline V and J ends were trimmed by 1 base and 6 bases, with 18 bases remaining between them. Germline V lookup: CDR1 LGHNA, CDR2 YNFKEQ. The CDR3 contains 16 residues. The CDR3 coding sequence is TGTGCCAGCAGCCAAGCGGAACTTTTGGAGGTGGATGGCTACACCTTC. It codes for CASSQAELLEVDGYTF.

This clonotype was counted only a few times. V and J are TRBV29-1 and TRBJ1-1, with D possibly TRBD1 on 5 matching bases. Per the germline V gene, CDR1 is SQVTM and CDR2 is ANQGSEA. Trimming left V 1 base short and J 1 base short, with 7 bases between. CDR3 length: 13 amino acids. For the CDR3, the DNA is TGCAGCGTTGAAGGGGGGAAGAACACTGAAGCTTTCTTT. It translates to CSVEGGKNTEAFF.

The rearrangement links TRBV5-5 to TRBJ1-1; possibly TRBD1 for D (5 bases). Trimming pared 0 bases from V and 0 bases from J, leaving 18 bases between. This CDR3 spans 18 amino acids. Germline V gene sequence: CDR1 SGHKS, CDR2 YYEKEE (reference sequence). The CDR3 coding sequence is TGTGCCAGCAGCTTGGGGGACGTCCGTCGTCTCATGAACACTGAAGCTTTCTTT. Translating it yields CASSLGDVRRLMNTEAFF.

This clonotype was seen a few times. The chain combines TRBV7-8 with TRBJ2-6, with 8 bases identical to TRBD1. With V trimmed by 5 bases and J by 5 bases, 8 bases remained unmatched. The CDR3 totals 16 residues. Per the germline V gene, CDR1 is SGHVS and CDR2 is FQNEAQ. CDR3 nucleotides: TGTGCCAGCAGCAGACCGGGGACAGGTCGGGCCAACGTCCTGACTTTC. It translates to CASSRPGTGRANVLTF.

This clonotype was picked up a small number of times. The V and J genes are TRBV27 and TRBJ1-5; D is unresolved. The V and J ends lost 6 bases and 0 bases respectively, with 6 bases between them. Germline assignment: CDR1 MNHEY and CDR2 SMNVEV (reference sequence). This CDR3 region has 13 residues. The CDR3 spells CASSFYSNQPQHF. CDR3 DNA: TGTGCCAGCAGCTTTTATAGCAATCAGCCCCAGCATTTT.

There are a few counts of this clonotype. J is TRBJ1-2 and V is TRBV4-1; D not resolved. This CDR3 comprises 13 residues. The V and J ends lost 6 bases and 6 bases respectively, with 14 bases between them. CDR1 is MGHRA, CDR2 YSYEKL, per germline. The CDR3 DNA reads as TGCGCCAGCAGTGGGTACAGAGTGGATGGCTACACCTTC. This translates into CASSGYRVDGYTF.

This clonotype was seen more than once but under ten times. The chain employs TRBV4-1 and TRBJ1-1; no clear D gene. Between the trimmed V and J ends, which lost 3 bases and 0 bases, there was a span of 14 bases. Germline V gene data show CDR1 as MGHRA and CDR2 as YSYEKL. The CDR3 is 16 amino acids. CDR3 nucleotide sequence: TGCGCCAGCAGCCAGGTTTATGTGGTAGTGAACACTGAAGCTTTCTTT. Amino acids: CASSQVYVVVNTEAFF.

This chain joins TRBV12-3 or TRBV12-4 and TRBJ2-3; 9 nucleotides align to TRBD1. V shed 3 bases, J shed 4 bases, and the junction held 5 bases outside the gene matches. The CDR3 extends over 15 amino acids. CDR3 bases: TGTGCCAGCAGTTTCGGGACAGGGCGCGCAGATACGCAGTATTTT. It specifies CASSFGTGRADTQYF.

Only a few counts were recorded for this clonotype. V gene TRBV24-1 combines with J gene TRBJ2-2, with D perhaps TRBD1 (5 bases). Germline V gene data show CDR1 as KGHDR and CDR2 as SFDVKD. The CDR3 contains 14 residues. V was cut by 6 bases and J by 6 bases, with 13 bases left in between. For the CDR3, the DNA is TGTGCCACCAGTCCCCAATGGGGCGCCGGGGAGCTGTTTTTT. It yields the protein CATSPQWGAGELFF.